This TCR beta chain was sequenced in a study of blood T cell repertoires in COVID-19. Study-level background: The origin of the acute and convalescent COVID-19 samples was the United States, Italy and Spain. T cells, B-cell-depleted T cells, or PBMCs supplied cDNA or gDNA.

The CDR3 sequence is 15 residues long. Looked up from germline, CDR1 is SGHRS and CDR2 is YFSETQ. The V and J ends lost 1 base and 5 bases respectively, with 12 bases between them. In the study's own analysis: Quantification of nucleated cells was approximated via reference gene primer amplification. Libraries were prepared by immunoSEQ multiplex PCR; TCRdb keeps only in-frame clonotypes and omits some of them. V and J calls and clone size are those listed in that table; D and trimming were worked out from the DNA. This sample has roughly 130,000 clones, with more than 90% found just once. The receptor's source is a man in his forties or fifties with active COVID-19. The V and J genes are TRBV5-1 and TRBJ2-2; D is possibly TRBD2 (5 bases). Material for sequencing was peripheral blood. The CDR3: CASSLLVAGTGELFF. DNA for the CDR3: TGCGCCAGCAGCTTGTTAGTGGCGGGTACCGGGGAGCTGTTTTTT.